These 8 T cell receptor beta chains came from one sample sequenced in a study of blood T cell repertoires in COVID-19. TCRdb keeps only in-frame clones here, not all; method: immunoSEQ multiplex PCR. This repertoire shows more than 140,000 clones, around 81% found once; its top ten account for more than 1.5%. Material for sequencing was peripheral blood. These receptors were taken from a human donor in a cohort sampled during active COVID-19.

The chain employs TRBV27 and TRBJ1-2, with D perhaps matching TRBD1 (5 bases). Looked up from germline, CDR1 is MNHEY and CDR2 is SMNVEV (reference sequence). The CDR3 has 14 residues. V lost 3 bases and J 3 bases, leaving 11 bases between the germline ends. CDR3 sequence (DNA): TGTGCCAGCAGTTTTTTCCCCAGGGACTATGGCTACACCTTC. This sequence encodes CASSFFPRDYGYTF.

This chain links TRBV5-6 with TRBJ2-7; 8 bases align to TRBD2. Per the germline V gene, CDR1 is SGHDT and CDR2 is YYEEEE. The junction had 3 bases not matched to a gene; V was cut back by 4 bases and J by 0 bases. CDR3 length equals 14 residues. In nucleotides, the CDR3 is TGTGCCAGCAGCAAGCGGGGGAGCTCCTACGAGCAGTACTTC. Its translation is CASSKRGSSYEQYF.

The chain recombines TRBV28 with TRBJ1-3, with TRBD1 as a possible D gene (5 bases). The CDR3 totals 16 residues. CDR1 and CDR2 (germline): MDHEN, SYDVKM. Trimming cost V 3 bases and J 0 bases, with 12 bases left between them. CDR3 in DNA: TGTGCCAGCAGTTTTGGCGGGACGCCCTCTGGAAACACCATATATTTT. This gives the protein CASSFGGTPSGNTIYF. Combining the CDR3 with reference TRBV28 and TRBJ1-3 gives the whole variable domain DVKVTQSSRYLVKRTGEKVFLECVQDMDHENMFWYRQDPGLGLRLIYFSYDVKMKEKGDIPEGYSVSREKKERFSLILESASTNQTSMYLCASSFGGTPSGNTIYFGEGSWLTVV.

The chain uses TRBV5-1 and TRBJ2-2, with TRBD2 matching over 14 bases. V was pared by 3 bases and J by 6 bases, with 4 bases of the junction left unmatched. The CDR3 is made up of 16 amino acids. CDR1 is SGHRS, CDR2 YFSETQ, per germline. CDR3 bases: TGCGCCAGCAGCTCTGGGACTAGCGGGAGCGCCGGGGAGCTGTTTTTT. This gives the protein CASSSGTSGSAGELFF.

CDR3 region: CASRAAGTENQPQHF. The DNA of the CDR3 is TGTGCCAGCAGGGCGGCCGGGACTGAGAATCAGCCCCAGCATTTT. V usage is TRBV6-5 and J usage is TRBJ1-5; D might be TRBD1 (5 bases). The CDR3 extends over 15 amino acids. Germline loops: CDR1 MNHEY, CDR2 SVGAGI. The germline V and J ends were trimmed by 6 bases and 4 bases, with 16 bases remaining between them.

This CDR3 reads CASSYPKRGGASREQYF. The CDR3 nucleotides are TGTGCCAGCAGTTACCCCAAGAGGGGAGGGGCGTCTCGAGAGCAGTACTTC. V gene TRBV6-2 or TRBV6-3 combines with J gene TRBJ2-7, with 7 bases fitting TRBD2. The germline gives CDR1 MNHEY, CDR2 SVGEGT. The junction had 17 bases not matched to a gene; V was cut back by 2 bases and J by 7 bases. The length of the CDR3 is 17 residues.

The chain employs TRBV27 and TRBJ1-5; a possible D gene is TRBD1 (6 bases). Germline V gives CDR1 MNHEY, CDR2 SMNVEV (reference sequence). V lost 5 bases and J lost 0, with 23 bases in between. The CDR3 extends over 19 amino acids. CDR3 coding DNA: TGTGCCAGCAGTCCCCGAGGCAGGGGAGCAGAGTATAGCAATCAGCCCCAGCATTTT. Its protein is CASSPRGRGAEYSNQPQHF.

The J gene is TRBJ2-2, the V gene TRBV19; TRBD1 agrees at 7 bases. The CDR3 has 14 amino acids. The V gene's germline CDR1 is LNHDA and CDR2 SQIVND (reference sequence). V was pared by 6 bases and J by 4 bases, with 5 bases of the junction left unmatched. DNA for the CDR3: TGTGCCAGTAGCCGGACAGGTATCACCGGGGAGCTGTTTTTT. Translated: CASSRTGITGELFF.